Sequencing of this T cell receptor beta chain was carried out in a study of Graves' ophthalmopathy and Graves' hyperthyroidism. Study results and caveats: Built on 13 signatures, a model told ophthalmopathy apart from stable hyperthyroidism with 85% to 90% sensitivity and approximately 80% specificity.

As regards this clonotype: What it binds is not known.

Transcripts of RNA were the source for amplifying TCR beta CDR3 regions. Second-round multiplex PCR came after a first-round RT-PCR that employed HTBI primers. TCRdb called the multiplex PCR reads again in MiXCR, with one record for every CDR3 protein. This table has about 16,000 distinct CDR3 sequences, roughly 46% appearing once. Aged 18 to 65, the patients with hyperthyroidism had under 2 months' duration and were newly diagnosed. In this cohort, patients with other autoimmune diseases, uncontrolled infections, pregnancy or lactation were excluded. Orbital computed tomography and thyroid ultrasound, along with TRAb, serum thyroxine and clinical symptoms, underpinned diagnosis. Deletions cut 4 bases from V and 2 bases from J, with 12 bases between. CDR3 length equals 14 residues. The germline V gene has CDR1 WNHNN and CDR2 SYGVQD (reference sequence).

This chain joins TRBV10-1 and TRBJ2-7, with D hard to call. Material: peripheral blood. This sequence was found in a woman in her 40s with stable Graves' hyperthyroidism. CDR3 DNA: TGCGCCAGCAGTGGGGGAATCGGTACCTACGAGCAGTACTTC. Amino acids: CASSGGIGTYEQYF.